The 14 T cell receptor beta chains in this list originate from one sample, sequenced in a study of human T cells and chemical hapten exposure. Time point denoted: patch test 2, 6 weeks after DPC sensitization. The treatment: therapeutic diphenylcyclopropenone sensitization with weekly scalp DPC. Each CDR3 protein gets one entry after TCRdb re-called the RACE reads with MiXCR. This sample has about 400,000 distinct CDR3 sequences, with about 6% found just once. The starting material was whole blood, obtained in connection with sensitization to the hapten diphenylcyclopropenone (DPC). These receptors were collected from a woman between 18 and 29 years old with alopecia areata. Some clones in this sample may be carry-over from other donors' samples.

About this clonotype: A far bigger clonotype differs at one base, so this is likely a read error. The rearrangement uses TRBV14 and TRBJ2-1; maybe TRBD2 (6 bases). Germline V gene lookup returns CDR1 SGHDN and CDR2 FVKESK. V lost 4 bases and J lost 6, with 7 bases in between. This CDR3 is 12 amino acids long. CDR3 loop: CASSRLGNEQFF. The CDR3 nucleotides read TGTGCCAGCAGCCGACTAGGCAATGAGCAGTTCTTC.

This chain connects TRBV28 to TRBJ2-1; 13 nucleotides line up with TRBD2. The V and J ends lost 4 bases and 6 bases, in that order; junction bases with no gene match: 6. Germline V lookup: CDR1 MDHEN, CDR2 SYDVKM. The CDR3 has 16 amino acids. The chain's CDR3 is CASSSTSGGAFNEQFF. The CDR3 DNA reads as TGTGCCAGCAGTTCCACTAGCGGGGGGGCCTTCAATGAGCAGTTCTTC.

The chain has TRBV12-3 or TRBV12-4 and TRBJ1-1, with D perhaps matching TRBD1 (5 bases). Trimming took 5 bases from V and 6 from J, leaving 13 bases between them. The CDR3 sequence is 13 residues long. The CDR3 region is CASSILTAAEAFF. The CDR3 coding sequence is TGTGCCAGCAGTATCTTGACAGCAGCTGAAGCTTTCTTT.

Only a few counts were recorded for this clonotype. The rearrangement uses TRBV24-1 and TRBJ2-3; D gene ambiguous. This CDR3 has 13 residues. Germline CDR1 is KGHDR and CDR2 is SFDVKD. V lost 4 bases, J lost 3 bases, and 7 bases lay in between. CDR3 region: CATSESQTDTQYF. The CDR3 DNA reads as TGTGCCACCAGTGAGTCCCAGACAGATACGCAGTATTTT.

This clonotype was seen a few times. The CDR3, as DNA: TGTGCCAGCAGCTTAGAGTTGACAGCCCGCGAGCAGTACTTC. Translation: CASSLELTAREQYF. The genes are TRBV11-2 and TRBJ2-7; TRBD1 is a possible D gene (5 bases). Per germline, CDR1 SGHAT and CDR2 FQNNGV. This CDR3 region has 14 residues. V lost 0 bases and J 6 bases, leaving 12 bases between the germline ends. Full variable domain (outside the CDR3, taken from reference TRBV11-2 and TRBJ2-7): EAGVAQSPRYKIIEKRQSVAFWCNPISGHATLYWYQQILGQGPKLLIQFQNNGVVDDSQLPKDRFSAERLKGVDSTLKIQPAKLEDSAVYLCASSLELTAREQYFGPGTRLTVT.

The sample holds a few counts of this clonotype. The chain employs TRBV7-2 and TRBJ2-1; D gene ambiguous. Trimming pared 2 bases from V and 2 bases from J, leaving 13 bases between. This CDR3 comprises 16 residues. Germline V gene lookup returns CDR1 SGHTA and CDR2 FQGNSA. The CDR3 sequence: CASSLRIQYPYNEQFF. CDR3 in DNA: TGTGCCAGCAGCTTACGAATACAGTACCCCTACAATGAGCAGTTCTTC. Using reference TRBV7-2 and TRBJ2-1 for the parts outside the CDR3, the full variable domain is GAGVSQSPSNKVTEKGKDVELRCDPISGHTALYWYRQSLGQGLEFLIYFQGNSAPDKSGLPSDRFSAERTGGSVSTLTIQRTQQEDSAVYLCASSLRIQYPYNEQFFGPGTRLTVL.

This rearrangement joins TRBV6-4 to TRBJ2-3; 10 nucleotides agree with TRBD2. Unmatched junction bases numbered 5, after V lost 2 bases and J lost 6 bases. The germline V gene encodes CDR1 MRHNA and CDR2 SNTAGT. The CDR3 contains 15 residues. CDR3 sequence reads: CASSDVASGSDTQYF. In nucleotides, the CDR3 is TGTGCCAGCAGTGACGTCGCTAGCGGGAGTGATACGCAGTATTTT.

The J gene is TRBJ1-5, the V gene TRBV28, with TRBD1 as a possible D gene (6 bases). Trimming removed 6 bases from V and 5 bases from J, with 11 bases in between. The CDR3 covers 13 residues. Germline CDR1 and CDR2: MDHEN and SYDVKM. CDR3 residues: CASSRGNDQPQHF. The DNA for the CDR3 is TGTGCCAGCAGCAGGGGTAATGATCAGCCCCAGCATTTT.

This clonotype was recorded at least ten times. This sequence joins TRBV27 and TRBJ1-4, with D unresolved. Trimming took 6 bases from V and 12 from J, leaving 14 bases between them. Germline assignment: CDR1 MNHEY and CDR2 SMNVEV (reference sequence). The CDR3 is made up of 12 amino acids. In DNA, the CDR3 is TGTGCCAGCAGCCCCAGCCCCCCGGAACTGTTTTTT. Its protein is CASSPSPPELFF. Variable domain in full (rest from reference TRBV27 and TRBJ1-4): EAQVTQNPRYLITVTGKKLTVTCSQNMNHEYMSWYRQDPGLGLRQIYYSMNVEVTDKGDVPEGYKVSRKEKRNFPLILESPSPNQTSLYFCASSPSPPELFFGSGTQLSVL.

The chain combines TRBV6-2 or TRBV6-3 with TRBJ2-3; the D call may be TRBD1 or TRBD2 (5 bases each). V lost 6 bases and J lost 2, with 12 bases in between. Germline-derived CDR1 and CDR2 are MNHEY and SVGEGT. The CDR3 spans 14 residues. The CDR3 DNA reads as TGTGCCAGCAGCCGAGGGGTTTACACAGATACGCAGTATTTT. It encodes CASSRGVYTDTQYF.

This clonotype was seen only a few times. This chain connects TRBV25-1 to TRBJ1-4; TRBD1 matches at 9 bases. The V and J ends lost 4 bases and 6 bases, in that order; junction bases with no gene match: 3. The length of the CDR3 is 14 residues. The germline V gene has CDR1 MGHDK and CDR2 SYGVNS. The CDR3 is CASSGDRAHEKLFF. The DNA for the CDR3 is TGTGCCAGCAGTGGGGACAGGGCCCATGAAAAACTGTTTTTT.

This clonotype was picked up many times. This rearrangement joins TRBV4-2 to TRBJ1-1; D not certain. V lost 3 bases to trimming and J lost 2 bases, with 16 bases between them. The V gene's germline CDR1 is LGHNA and CDR2 YNFKEQ. The CDR3 length is 16 residues. Here the CDR3 reads CASSQDRSADNTEAFF. CDR3 DNA: TGTGCCAGCAGCCAGGACCGAAGTGCGGACAACACTGAAGCTTTCTTT.

The chain employs TRBV2 and TRBJ2-7, with D perhaps given as TRBD1 or TRBD2 (6 bases each). V was clipped by 4 bases and J by 5 bases, with 21 bases between them. The CDR3 runs to 16 residues. From germline, CDR1 is SNHLY and CDR2 FYNNEI. CDR3 amino acids: CASSVGLPGAGNEQYF. In DNA form, the CDR3 reads TGTGCCAGCAGTGTGGGGCTTCCGGGGGCCGGCAACGAGCAGTACTTC.

V gene TRBV28 combines with J gene TRBJ2-2; no reliable D call. V gave up 2 bases and J gave up 4 bases, with 8 bases separating them. Germline V gene lookup returns CDR1 MDHEN and CDR2 SYDVKM. This CDR3 comprises 14 residues. Here the CDR3 DNA reads TGTGCCAGCAGTTTAAGGACCTCCACCGGGGAGCTGTTTTTT. This sequence encodes CASSLRTSTGELFF.